Below, 20 T cell receptor beta chains from the same sample are listed, as sequenced in a study of blood T cell repertoires in COVID-19. TCRdb's copy holds only in-frame clones and misses some; the assay was immunoSEQ multiplex PCR. The sample holds some 100,000 clones, about nine tenths seen once. Sequenced material: peripheral blood. These receptors were taken from a man between 65 and 85 years old with acute or convalescent COVID-19.

The chain links TRBV3-1 (or the pseudogene TRBV3-2) to TRBJ2-1; no definite D call. Germline V gene sequence: CDR1 LGHDT, CDR2 YNNKEL (reference sequence). V was shortened by 0 bases and J by 9 bases, with 6 bases between the two germline ends. The CDR3 has 12 amino acids. CDR3: CASSQDIFEQFF. Written as DNA, the CDR3 is TGTGCCAGCAGCCAAGATATTTTTGAGCAGTTCTTC.

This chain joins TRBV19 and TRBJ2-5; a possible D gene is TRBD2 (5 bases). The CDR3 is made up of 13 amino acids. Germline CDR1 and CDR2: LNHDA and SQIVND (reference sequence). V lost 7 bases, J lost 9 bases, and 18 bases lay in between. As DNA, the CDR3 is TGTGCCAGTAAGGGCCTACCGAAAGCGGCCCAGTACTTC. Translating it yields CASKGLPKAAQYF.

The V gene is TRBV4-2, the J gene TRBJ2-1; D may be TRBD1 (5 bases). Germline CDR1 and CDR2: LGHNA and YNFKEQ. This CDR3 contains 15 residues. The V gene lost 1 base and the J gene lost 3 bases, with 10 bases spanning the gap. The CDR3 sequence is CASSQGAGRYNEQFF. CDR3 nucleotides: TGTGCCAGCAGCCAAGGGGCAGGGCGCTACAATGAGCAGTTCTTC.

The J gene is TRBJ2-3, the V gene TRBV5-4; D unresolved. This CDR3 contains 12 residues. Trimming left V 3 bases short and J 3 bases short, with 5 bases between. Germline CDR1 and CDR2: SGHNT and YYREEE (reference sequence). The CDR3 DNA reads as TGTGCCAGCAGCTCACGGACAGATACGCAGTATTTT. This codes for CASSSRTDTQYF.

The V and J genes are TRBV6-5 and TRBJ1-1, with TRBD1 identical over 8 bases. Per germline, CDR1 MNHEY and CDR2 SVGAGI. Unmatched junction bases numbered 3, after V lost 5 bases and J lost 7 bases. The CDR3 spans 12 residues. CDR3 nucleotides: TGTGCCAGCAGTCATACAGGGGGTGAAGCTTTCTTT. This translates into CASSHTGGEAFF.

The rearrangement joins TRBV18 to TRBJ1-4; weak D call: TRBD1 (5 bases). Germline CDR1 KGHSH, CDR2 LQKENI. Trimming shortened V by 2 bases and J by 8 bases, and 9 bases separated the two germline ends. There are 13 residues in the CDR3. CDR3 DNA sequence: TGTGCCAGCTCACCAATGGGGCAGGAAAAACTGTTTTTT. Translating it yields CASSPMGQEKLFF.

CDR3 residues: CASSFLTGRNTEAFF. The CDR3 DNA sequence: TGTGCCAGCAGTTTTCTTACAGGCAGGAACACTGAAGCTTTCTTT. This chain connects TRBV28 to TRBJ1-1; weak D call: TRBD1 (5 bases). The CDR3 consists of 15 residues. The germline gives CDR1 MDHEN, CDR2 SYDVKM. V was trimmed by 3 bases and J by 1 base, leaving 12 bases between them.

This chain connects TRBV20-1 to TRBJ2-7; TRBD2 agrees at 12 bases. The CDR3 loop spans 17 amino acids. Germline loops: CDR1 DFQATT, CDR2 SNEGSKA (reference sequence). V was clipped by 3 bases and J by 0 bases; unmatched bases: 9. The CDR3 region is CSASSPSGGARSYEQYF. The CDR3 region has the DNA TGCAGTGCTAGTTCGCCTAGCGGGGGGGCCCGCTCCTACGAGCAGTACTTC.

This clone turned up a few times. The chain carries TRBV11-3 and TRBJ2-7; 7 bases align to TRBD2. The junction had 7 bases not matched to a gene; V was cut back by 7 bases and J by 4 bases. The CDR3 consists of 13 residues. CDR1 SGHNT and CDR2 YENEEA come from the germline V gene. CDR3 in amino acids: CASNPGRAYEQYF. Here the CDR3 DNA reads TGTGCCAGCAACCCGGGGAGGGCTTACGAGCAGTACTTC.

The chain uses TRBV27 and TRBJ1-6; 7 nucleotides line up with TRBD1. CDR1 MNHEY and CDR2 SMNVEV come from the germline V gene (reference sequence). With V trimmed by 2 bases and J by 1 base, 2 bases remained unmatched. The CDR3 runs to 16 residues. The CDR3 DNA follows: TGTGCCAGCAGTTTACAGGGGGTATCCTATAATTCACCCCTCCACTTT. This encodes CASSLQGVSYNSPLHF.

The V call is TRBV4-1, the J call TRBJ2-2; 7 bases map to TRBD1. This CDR3 comprises 16 residues. The junction had 5 bases not matched to a gene; V was cut back by 2 bases and J by 2 bases. The V gene's germline CDR1 is MGHRA and CDR2 YSYEKL. CDR3 nucleotides: TGCGCCAGCAGCCAAACCGGGACAGCCAACACCGGGGAGCTGTTTTTT. Translating it yields CASSQTGTANTGELFF.

V usage is TRBV2 and J usage is TRBJ2-1, with 10 positions matching TRBD2. The germline CDR1 and CDR2 sequences are SNHLY and FYNNEI. CDR3 length equals 17 residues. The J segment lost 3 bases and the V segment lost 6 bases, leaving 11 bases of the junction unmatched. The CDR3 sequence is CASSAPGLATFYNEQFF. In DNA, the CDR3 is TGTGCCAGCAGCGCTCCGGGACTAGCGACCTTCTACAATGAGCAGTTCTTC.

The chain has TRBV19 and TRBJ2-7; 9 nucleotides line up with TRBD1. This CDR3 is 16 amino acids long. V dropped 2 bases and J dropped 4; count of bases not matched to a gene: 9. From germline, CDR1 is LNHDA and CDR2 SQIVND (reference sequence). This chain's CDR3 is CASSISATGGIYEQYF. The CDR3, as DNA: TGTGCCAGTAGTATATCCGCGACAGGGGGAATTTACGAGCAGTACTTC.

This chain connects TRBV12-5 to TRBJ1-2, with 8 bases lining up with TRBD1. The germline V gene has CDR1 LGHNT and CDR2 FRNRAP. This CDR3 region has 15 residues. Trimming at V came to 2 bases and at J to 7 bases, leaving 9 bases not matched to a gene. The CDR3 sequence is CASGLLRTGRSGYTF. The CDR3 DNA follows: TGTGCTAGTGGTTTGCTTCGGACAGGGCGGAGTGGCTACACCTTC.

This chain links TRBV5-3 with TRBJ2-7; a possible D gene is TRBD1 (5 bases). TRBV5-3 is filed as an ORF, its function uncertain. Trimming removed 2 bases from V and 4 bases from J, with 16 bases in between. The CDR3 is made up of 15 amino acids. The CDR3 sequence: CARSFLTGHWYEQYF. The CDR3 region has the DNA TGTGCCAGAAGCTTCTTAACCGGACATTGGTACGAGCAGTACTTC.

Only a few counts were recorded for this clone. J is TRBJ2-3 and V is TRBV9, with 8 bases identical to TRBD2. The CDR3 is 15 amino acids. The ends lost 0 bases at V and 2 bases at J; junction bases unmatched: 2. Germline CDR1 SGDLS, CDR2 YYNGEE. The CDR3 sequence is CASSVAGGFTDTQYF. The CDR3 DNA reads as TGTGCCAGCAGCGTAGCGGGAGGGTTCACAGATACGCAGTATTTT.

This clone is a singleton in its sample. V and J are TRBV4-2 and TRBJ2-3, with 7 bases lining up with TRBD2. The CDR3 has 16 amino acids. CDR1 and CDR2 from the germline V gene are LGHNA and YNFKEQ. After removal of 3 bases from V and 2 bases from J, the junction contained 8 bases not matched to a gene. The CDR3 DNA sequence: TGTGCCAGCAGCCACCCGTGGGGGGGAGACACAGATACGCAGTATTTT. Translating gives CASSHPWGGDTDTQYF.

CDR3 DNA: TGTGCCAGCCTGGAGCGCCACACAGATACGCAGTATTTT. This codes for CASLERHTDTQYF. The V and J genes are TRBV6-5 and TRBJ2-3, with no clear D. CDR1 is MNHEY, CDR2 SVGAGI, per germline. The CDR3 consists of 13 residues. V was pared by 8 bases and J by 2 bases, with 11 bases between.

The rearrangement uses TRBV19 and TRBJ1-2, with a tentative D call TRBD1 (6 bases). CDR1 is LNHDA, CDR2 SQIVND, per germline (reference sequence). This CDR3 is built from 12 residues. Trimming cost V 4 bases and J 8 bases, with 11 bases left between them. The CDR3 DNA sequence: TGTGCCAGTAGTAGCGGGGGCATCGGCTACACCTTC. As protein: CASSSGGIGYTF. Together with reference TRBV19 and TRBJ1-2, the CDR3 gives the full variable domain: DGGITQSPKYLFRKEGQNVTLSCEQNLNHDAMYWYRQDPGQGLRLIYYSQIVNDFQKGDIAEGYSVSREKKESFPLTVTSAQKNPTAFYLCASSSGGIGYTFGSGTRLTVV.

The rearrangement joins TRBV28 to TRBJ1-5; the D is unclear. CDR1 is MDHEN and CDR2 is SYDVKM in the germline V gene. The V and J ends lost 5 bases and 5 bases respectively, with 10 bases between them. The CDR3 runs 13 residues. The CDR3 reads CASSRQRDQPQHF. Here the CDR3 DNA reads TGTGCCAGCAGTCGACAACGAGATCAGCCCCAGCATTTT.